This is a list of T cell receptor beta chains from one sample in a study of cytomegalovirus exposure and HLA in healthy donors. Generated by immunoSEQ multiplex PCR, the TCRdb table keeps only in-frame clones and is missing some. The repertoire has 120,000 to 150,000 clones, roughly 82% of them found once; the top ten carry 5.7%. Sequencing was done on a sample of PBMCs. These receptors were taken from a man aged 25 to 40 in good health and CMV-seropositive. Both conserved end residues are part of each CDR3. D genes are given only for firm matches. A row's size may be missing; if present it is once, few, many or a size class.

TRBV10-2	.	TRBJ1-6	.	CASRPQGSSSPLHF	TGCGCCAGCAGGCCACAGGGATCGAGTTCACCCCTCCACTTT
TRBV7-6	.	TRBJ2-3	TRBD1	CASTSSGQITDTQYF	TGTGCCAGCACCTCGTCGGGACAGATCACAGATACGCAGTATTTT
TRBV7-8	.	TRBJ2-2	TRBD1	CASSPQQGNYANTGELFF	TGTGCCAGCAGCCCACAACAGGGGAACTACGCGAACACCGGGGAGCTGTTTTTT
TRBV5-1	few	TRBJ2-6	.	CASSLVGSSGANGLTF	TGCGCCAGCAGCTTGGTCGGAAGCTCTGGGGCCAACGGCCTGACTTTC
TRBV9	.	TRBJ1-1	TRBD1	CASSVGQGGTEAFF	TGTGCCAGCAGCGTAGGACAGGGTGGGACTGAAGCTTTCTTT
TRBV4-3	.	TRBJ2-1	.	CASSQGRRDNEQFF	TGCGCCAGCAGCCAAGGTCGCAGGGACAATGAGCAGTTCTTC
TRBV5-8	.	TRBJ2-3	.	CASSPSGSRGSTDTQYF	TGTGCCAGCAGCCCATCGGGGTCGCGGGGAAGCACAGATACGCAGTATTTT
TRBV6-5	.	TRBJ2-7	TRBD2	CASKAGGGRVDEQYF	TGTGCCAGCAAAGCCGGTGGAGGGAGGGTCGACGAGCAGTACTTC
TRBV9	.	TRBJ2-2	.	CASSVGAGPTGELFF	TGTGCCAGCAGCGTAGGTGCGGGTCCCACCGGGGAGCTGTTTTTT
TRBV7-8	.	TRBJ1-1	.	CASSLGGISTEAFF	TGTGCCAGCAGCCTCGGGGGGATCAGCACTGAAGCTTTCTTT
TRBV7-9	.	TRBJ2-3	.	CASSKTGEAPDTQYF	TGTGCCAGCAGCAAGACGGGGGAGGCCCCAGATACGCAGTATTTT
TRBV29-1	few	TRBJ2-5	TRBD1	CSVTGTGGQETQYF	TGCAGCGTCACCGGGACAGGGGGCCAAGAGACCCAGTACTTC
TRBV10-3	.	TRBJ1-3	.	CAISDVLGGSGNTIYF	TGTGCCATCAGTGACGTCTTGGGAGGATCTGGAAACACCATATATTTT
TRBV5-1	.	TRBJ2-5	.	CASSSMLTDTAQETQYF	TGCGCCAGCAGCTCAATGCTGACCGATACAGCCCAAGAGACCCAGTACTTC
TRBV6-5	once	TRBJ2-1	.	CASRAQGSSYNEQFF	TGTGCCAGCAGAGCACAGGGCAGCTCCTACAATGAGCAGTTCTTC
TRBV25-1	.	TRBJ2-1	TRBD2	CASSVSGGDSSYNEQFF	TGTGCCAGCAGCGTATCCGGGGGGGATAGCTCCTACAATGAGCAGTTCTTC
TRBV2	.	TRBJ1-4	.	CASVPQTTNEKLFF	TGTGCCAGCGTCCCCCAGACAACTAATGAAAAACTGTTTTTT
TRBV28	.	TRBJ2-5	TRBD2	CASSFSSGGAGETQYF	TGTGCCAGCAGTTTTTCTAGCGGGGGGGCCGGAGAGACCCAGTACTTC
TRBV6-1	.	TRBJ1-5	.	CASREEQGAPQHF	TGTGCCAGCAGGGAGGAACAGGGCGCGCCCCAGCATTTT
TRBV5-4	few	TRBJ2-1	.	CASSQTVYNEQFF	TGTGCCAGCAGCCAGACAGTCTACAATGAGCAGTTCTTC
TRBV4-1	.	TRBJ1-2	TRBD1	CASSQGGGGYTF	TGCGCCAGCAGTCAGGGGGGCGGCGGCTACACCTTC
TRBV5-1	.	TRBJ1-3	TRBD1	CASSLAGQAFGNTIYF	TGCGCCAGCAGCTTGGCTGGACAGGCTTTTGGAAACACCATATATTTT
TRBV29-1	.	TRBJ1-1	.	CSVGTGPPRTEAFF	TGCAGCGTTGGTACCGGCCCCCCGAGGACTGAAGCTTTCTTT
TRBV7-2	.	TRBJ2-6	TRBD1	CASSLQGVLGANGLTF	TGTGCCAGCAGCTTGCAGGGGGTGTTGGGGGCCAACGGCCTGACTTTC
TRBV5-1	few	TRBJ2-5	TRBD2	CASSPSGSRQTQYF	TGCGCCAGCAGCCCTAGCGGGAGCCGACAGACCCAGTACTTC
TRBV4-3	.	TRBJ1-2	TRBD1	CASSQADRRGYGYTF	TGCGCCAGCAGCCAGGCGGACAGGAGGGGATATGGCTACACCTTC
TRBV5-1	.	TRBJ2-7	TRBD1	CASSLGGTAQGEQYF	TGCGCCAGCAGCTTGGGAGGGACAGCCCAGGGCGAGCAGTACTTC
TRBV5-5	.	TRBJ1-1	.	CASSSEFGRNTEAFF	TGTGCCAGCAGCTCGGAGTTTGGCAGGAACACTGAAGCTTTCTTT
TRBV15	.	TRBJ2-7	TRBD1	CATSRLGSGGTGDYEQYF	TGTGCCACCAGCAGACTTGGTTCCGGCGGGACAGGGGACTACGAGCAGTACTTC
TRBV14	.	TRBJ2-3	TRBD2	CASSQDPSGAVLRQYF	TGTGCCAGCAGCCAAGATCCGAGCGGGGCCGTGCTACGGCAGTATTTT
TRBV28	.	TRBJ2-7	TRBD2	CASSPGGGRYEQYF	TGTGCCAGCAGTCCGGGGGGGGGAAGGTACGAGCAGTACTTC
TRBV29-1	.	TRBJ2-5	.	CSVETEETQYF	TGCAGCGTTGAAACAGAAGAGACCCAGTACTTC
TRBV5-8	.	TRBJ2-2	TRBD1	CASSLGQGVRGELFF	TGTGCCAGCAGCTTGGGACAGGGGGTTCGCGGGGAGCTGTTTTTT
TRBV25-1	few	TRBJ1-4	.	CASSGSAEKLFF	TGTGCCAGCAGTGGCAGCGCGGAAAAACTGTTTTTT
TRBV7-6	.	TRBJ2-7	.	CASSTEGRGPPYEQYF	TGTGCCAGCAGCACAGAAGGCCGTGGGCCTCCCTACGAGCAGTACTTC
TRBV27	.	TRBJ1-5	.	CASSPDSNTYGNQPQHF	TGTGCCAGCAGCCCCGACAGCAACACCTATGGCAATCAGCCCCAGCATTTT
TRBV2	.	TRBJ2-7	TRBD2	CASSEASGTYYEQYF	TGTGCCAGCAGTGAAGCCAGCGGGACTTACTACGAGCAGTACTTC
TRBV15	.	TRBJ1-4	.	CATSRIQGGAEKLFF	TGTGCCACCAGCAGGATCCAAGGGGGTGCTGAAAAACTGTTTTTT
TRBV5-6	few	TRBJ2-1	.	CASSLDRSSYNEQFF	TGTGCCAGCAGCCTAGATAGGAGCTCCTACAATGAGCAGTTCTTC
TRBV30	.	TRBJ2-7	TRBD2	CAWSRGGAYEQYF	TGTGCCTGGAGTCGCGGGGGGGCCTACGAGCAGTACTTC
TRBV6-1	.	TRBJ1-1	TRBD1	CASSSQTGAIDEAFF	TGTGCCAGCAGTTCCCAGACAGGGGCAATTGATGAAGCTTTCTTT
TRBV7-2	.	TRBJ2-3	.	CASSSGFADTQYF	TGTGCCAGCAGCTCGGGGTTCGCAGATACGCAGTATTTT
TRBV7-6	few	TRBJ2-7	.	CASSPIGHGEQYF	TGTGCCAGCAGCCCTATTGGACACGGCGAGCAGTACTTC
TRBV6-5	.	TRBJ1-1	.	CASSPPWSTEAFF	TGTGCCAGCAGTCCGCCCTGGAGCACTGAAGCTTTCTTT
TRBV29-1	few	TRBJ1-2	.	CSVVERWREANYGYTF	TGCAGCGTCGTAGAGAGATGGAGGGAGGCGAACTATGGCTACACCTTC
TRBV27	.	TRBJ2-7	.	CASSFSRSHEQYF	TGTGCCAGCAGTTTTTCCAGGTCCCACGAGCAGTACTTC
TRBV15	.	TRBJ1-5	.	CATSGPGTLNQPQHF	TGTGCCACCAGCGGCCCCGGGACACTAAATCAGCCCCAGCATTTT
TRBV28	.	TRBJ1-3	TRBD1	CASSLSLGTGSGNTIYF	TGTGCCAGCAGTTTGAGCCTAGGGACAGGGTCTGGAAACACCATATATTTT